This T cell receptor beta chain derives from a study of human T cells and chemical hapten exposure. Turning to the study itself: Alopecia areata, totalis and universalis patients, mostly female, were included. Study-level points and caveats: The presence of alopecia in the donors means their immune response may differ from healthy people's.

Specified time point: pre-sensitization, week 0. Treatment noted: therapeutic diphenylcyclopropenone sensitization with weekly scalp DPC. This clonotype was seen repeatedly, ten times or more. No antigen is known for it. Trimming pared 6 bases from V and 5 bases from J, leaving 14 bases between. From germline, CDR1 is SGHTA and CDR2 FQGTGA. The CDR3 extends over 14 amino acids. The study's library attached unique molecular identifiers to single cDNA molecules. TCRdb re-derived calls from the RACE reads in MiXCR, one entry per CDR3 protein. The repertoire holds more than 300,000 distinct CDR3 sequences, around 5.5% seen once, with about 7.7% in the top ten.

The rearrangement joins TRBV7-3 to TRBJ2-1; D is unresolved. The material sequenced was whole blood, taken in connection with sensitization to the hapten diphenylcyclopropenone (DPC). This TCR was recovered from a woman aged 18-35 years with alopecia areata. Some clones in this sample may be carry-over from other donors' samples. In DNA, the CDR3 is TGTGCCAGCAGTCGAGACCAGACCCACAATGAGCAGTTCTTC. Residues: CASSRDQTHNEQFF.